Each of the 18 T cell receptor beta chains below was sequenced from the same sample in a study of CD8 T cell repertoires and HIV-1 epitope variants. Produced via immunoSEQ multiplex PCR; TCRdb's table is partial and in-frame only. Here the sample spans approximately 5,100 clones, about 68% being singletons. No antigen has been assigned to these receptors. Source material: cultured CD8+ T cells derived from PBMCs. These receptors were taken from a male donor with HIV.

The chain combines TRBV4-1 with TRBJ2-7; possibly TRBD1 for D (5 bases). The CDR3 is 17 amino acids. V shed 0 bases and J shed 2 bases, with 17 bases lying between them. Germline CDR1 reads MGHRA; CDR2 reads YSYEKL. CDR3 in amino acids: CASSQELGQGVPYEQYF. As DNA, the CDR3 is TGCGCCAGCAGCCAAGAATTGGGCCAGGGCGTACCCTACGAGCAGTACTTC.

This chain joins TRBV19 and TRBJ2-7; tentatively, D is TRBD1 or TRBD2 (5 bases each). The ends were cut back, 1 base at V and 1 base at J, with 8 bases in the middle. The germline V gene has CDR1 LNHDA and CDR2 SQIVND (reference sequence). This CDR3 is 14 amino acids long. The CDR3 loop reads CASSIGDGSYEQYF. CDR3 DNA sequence: TGTGCCAGTAGTATAGGGGACGGATCCTACGAGCAGTACTTC.

The V and J genes are TRBV5-1 and TRBJ2-1; D ambiguous. Germline V gene sequence: CDR1 SGHRS, CDR2 YFSETQ. The CDR3 consists of 13 residues. V was shortened by 0 bases and J by 7 bases, with 8 bases between the two germline ends. DNA of the CDR3: TGCGCCAGCAGCTTGGAGCCCAAGAATGAGCAGTTCTTC. It encodes CASSLEPKNEQFF. The variable domain in full, completed from reference TRBV5-1 and TRBJ2-1, reads KAGVTQTPRYLIKTRGQQVTLSCSPISGHRSVSWYQQTPGQGLQFLFEYFSETQRNKGNFPGRFSGRQFSNSRSEMNVSTLELGDSALYLCASSLEPKNEQFFGPGTRLTVL.

The V gene is TRBV7-9, the J gene TRBJ2-1; 12 bases agree with TRBD2. The CDR3 contains 15 residues. CDR1 and CDR2 from the germline V gene are SEHNR and FQNEAQ (reference sequence). Germline trimming cut 5 bases from V and 6 bases from J; bases unmatched to any gene: 5. The CDR3 sequence is CASSPPSGRGNEQFF. CDR3 DNA sequence: TGTGCCAGCAGCCCACCTAGCGGGAGGGGCAATGAGCAGTTCTTC.

The rearrangement links TRBV14 to TRBJ2-3, with D possibly TRBD1 on 7 matching bases. V was cut by 7 bases and J by 6 bases, with 23 bases left in between. The CDR3 sequence is 16 residues long. Germline loops: CDR1 SGHDN, CDR2 FVKESK. CDR3 in amino acids: CASTLTGDFGRDTQYF. CDR3 DNA: TGTGCCAGCACCCTTACAGGGGACTTTGGGAGGGATACGCAGTATTTT.

The chain uses TRBV7-2 and TRBJ1-2; 10 bases match TRBD1. Germline trimming cut 0 bases from V and 8 bases from J; bases unmatched to any gene: 6. Germline V gene data show CDR1 as SGHTA and CDR2 as FQGNSA. There are 15 residues in the CDR3. The DNA for the CDR3 is TGTGCCAGCAGCTTAGCGGGACAGGGGTTTGAGGGCTACACCTTC. Its translation is CASSLAGQGFEGYTF. Variable domain in full (rest from reference TRBV7-2 and TRBJ1-2): GAGVSQSPSNKVTEKGKDVELRCDPISGHTALYWYRQSLGQGLEFLIYFQGNSAPDKSGLPSDRFSAERTGGSVSTLTIQRTQQEDSAVYLCASSLAGQGFEGYTFGSGTRLTVV.

The chain joins TRBV18 to TRBJ2-5, with no clear D. Per germline, CDR1 KGHSH and CDR2 LQKENI. CDR3 size: 12 residues. With 1 base removed from V and 1 base from J, the gap between germline ends came to 1 base. The CDR3, as DNA: TGTGCCAGCTCACCACTCCAAGAGACCCAGTACTTC. As protein: CASSPLQETQYF. Full variable domain (rest looked up from reference TRBV18 and TRBJ2-5): NAGVMQNPRHLVRRRGQEARLRCSPMKGHSHVYWYRQLPEEGLKFMVYLQKENIIDESGMPKERFSAEFPKEGPSILRIQQVVRGDSAAYFCASSPLQETQYFGPGTRLLVL.

J is TRBJ2-7 and V is TRBV5-1; D possibly matches TRBD1 or TRBD2 (5 bases each). Germline V gene data show CDR1 as SGHRS and CDR2 as YFSETQ. V gave up 3 bases and J gave up 0 bases, with 10 bases separating them. The CDR3 has 14 amino acids. The CDR3: CASSWDGGSYEQYF. The CDR3 nucleotides are TGCGCCAGCAGCTGGGACGGAGGCTCCTACGAGCAGTACTTC.

The gene calls are TRBV4-3 and TRBJ1-2; TRBD1 might be the D (5 bases). V shed 4 bases and J shed 9 bases, with 21 bases lying between them. The CDR3 sequence is 15 residues long. The germline CDR1 and CDR2 sequences are LGHNA and YSLEER. CDR3 coding DNA: TGCGCCAGCAGCCGACTACCGGCCCAGGGACTAAGCTACACCTTC. Protein sequence: CASSRLPAQGLSYTF.

The V and J genes are TRBV28 and TRBJ2-7; 11 nucleotides match TRBD2. Germline V gene data show CDR1 as MDHEN and CDR2 as SYDVKM. CDR3 length: 14 amino acids. Germline trimming cut 5 bases from V and 2 bases from J; bases unmatched to any gene: 2. The CDR3 is CASSIAGGPYEQYF. As DNA, the CDR3 is TGTGCCAGCAGTATAGCGGGAGGGCCCTACGAGCAGTACTTC.

The chain joins TRBV4-2 to TRBJ2-7; D tentatively fits TRBD1 or TRBD2 (5 bases each). Germline lookup yields CDR1 LGHNA and CDR2 YNFKEQ. Trimming cost V 4 bases and J 2 bases, with 18 bases left between them. The CDR3 is made up of 16 amino acids. Here the CDR3 reads CASSLIQGDLAYEQYF. The CDR3 nucleotides are TGTGCCAGCAGCCTTATCCAGGGAGATCTAGCCTACGAGCAGTACTTC.

In this sample, this clone is hyperexpanded (1% or more). V is TRBV28 and J is TRBJ1-1; 10 positions match TRBD1. Looked up from germline, CDR1 is MDHEN and CDR2 is SYDVKM. The CDR3 has 17 amino acids. V lost 4 bases, J lost 4 bases, and 12 bases stayed unmatched. Written as DNA, the CDR3 is TGTGCCAGCAGTTCCCCCGGGACAGGGGTGATTTCCACTGAAGCTTTCTTT. As protein: CASSSPGTGVISTEAFF.

The chain links TRBV6-5 to TRBJ2-7; D unclear. Germline V gene sequence: CDR1 MNHEY, CDR2 SVGAGI. V lost 0 bases to trimming and J lost 0 bases, with 9 bases between them. This CDR3 spans 15 amino acids. CDR3 sequence: CASSYSGYRSYEQYF. The CDR3 bases are TGTGCCAGCAGTTACTCGGGGTACCGCTCCTACGAGCAGTACTTC.

As DNA, the CDR3 is TGTGCCAGCAGCTTAGTCCTCGGGTACAATGAGCAGTTCTTC. Its translation is CASSLVLGYNEQFF. The chain has TRBV7-2 and TRBJ2-1; no firm D call. The CDR3 is 14 residues long. Germline V lookup: CDR1 SGHTA, CDR2 FQGNSA. Deletions cut 1 base from V and 4 bases from J, with 8 bases between.

The chain couples TRBV7-8 to TRBJ2-3; D uncertain. The ends were cut back, 5 bases at V and 5 bases at J, with 17 bases in the middle. The CDR3 is 15 residues long. Germline V gene lookup returns CDR1 SGHVS and CDR2 FQNEAQ. The chain's CDR3 is CASSTAFRVGDTQYF. As DNA, the CDR3 is TGTGCCAGCAGCACCGCTTTCCGGGTAGGAGATACGCAGTATTTT.

This sequence joins TRBV5-6 and TRBJ2-7, with a tentative D call TRBD2 (7 bases). The V end lost 7 bases, the J end lost 2 bases, and 16 bases lay between the germline ends. Germline CDR1 is SGHDT and CDR2 is YYEEEE. The CDR3 loop spans 14 amino acids. The CDR3 is CASGGGGATYEQYF. CDR3 nucleotides: TGTGCCAGCGGCGGGGGCGGAGCCACCTACGAGCAGTACTTC.

This clone was recorded a few times. The V gene is TRBV27, the J gene TRBJ2-1; TRBD1 agrees at 10 bases. Germline-derived CDR1 and CDR2 are MNHEY and SMNVEV (reference sequence). Trimming took 3 bases from V and 7 from J; bases not matched to a gene: 6. CDR3 length equals 15 residues. CDR3 bases: TGTGCCAGCAGTTTCCGACAGGGGGCGCGGAATGAGCAGTTCTTC. Protein: CASSFRQGARNEQFF.

J is TRBJ2-4 and V is TRBV5-4, with 8 bases matching TRBD2. Losses at the gene ends were 4 bases for V and 8 bases for J; bases not matched to a gene: 5. Per germline, CDR1 SGHNT and CDR2 YYREEE (reference sequence). This CDR3 region has 13 residues. Here the CDR3 DNA reads TGTGCCAGCAGCCTTAGCGGGGAACACATTCAGTACTTC. Translation: CASSLSGEHIQYF.